This TCR beta chain was recorded in a study of monozygotic twins with inflammatory bowel disease. Study-level results: Healthy co-twins, by inverse Simpson, had higher TCRbeta diversity than their siblings with IBD.

Notes on this clonotype: The target antigen is unknown.

UMIs bearing a 6-nucleotide sample barcode were added through template switching. Using the 5' RACE reads, TCRdb records one entry per CDR3 protein without DNA. The listing contains 70,000 to 95,000 distinct CDR3 sequences. The CDR3 length is 12 residues. The V gene's germline CDR1 is SGHTA and CDR2 FQGTGA. Source material: blood. The rearrangement links TRBV7-3 to TRBJ1-1; TCRdb returns TRBD1, unconfirmable since there is no DNA. The source of this sequence is a human donor with ulcerative colitis or Crohn's disease, or a healthy co-twin of an affected twin (not recorded which). The CDR3 reads CASMGAGTEAFF. The whole variable domain, filled in from reference TRBV7-3 and TRBJ1-1, reads GAGVSQTPSNKVTEKGKYVELRCDPISGHTALYWYRQSLGQGPEFLIYFQGTGAADDSGLPNDRFFAVRPEGSVSTLKIQRTERGDSAVYLCASMGAGTEAFFGQGTRLTVV.